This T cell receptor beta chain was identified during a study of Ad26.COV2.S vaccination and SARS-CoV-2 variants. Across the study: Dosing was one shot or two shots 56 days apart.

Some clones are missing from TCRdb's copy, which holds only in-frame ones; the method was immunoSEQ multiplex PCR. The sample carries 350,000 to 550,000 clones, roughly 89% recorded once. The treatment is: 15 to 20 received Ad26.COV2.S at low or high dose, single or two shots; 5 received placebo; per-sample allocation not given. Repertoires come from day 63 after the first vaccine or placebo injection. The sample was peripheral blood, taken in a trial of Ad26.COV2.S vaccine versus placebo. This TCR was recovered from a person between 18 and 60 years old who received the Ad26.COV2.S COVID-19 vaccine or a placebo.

CDR3 DNA: TGCGCCAGCAGCCAAGGGGCCAGCCAAAGCACAGATACGCAGTATTTT. It yields the protein CASSQGASQSTDTQYF. The J gene is TRBJ2-3, the V gene TRBV4-3; D call uncertain. Trimming removed 1 base at V and 0 bases at J, with 11 bases between. Germline loops: CDR1 LGHNA, CDR2 YSLEER. The CDR3 runs 16 residues.